This T cell receptor beta chain appears in the sequencing data of a study of OX40 agonist ivuxolimab in advanced cancers. Study outcomes and limitations: Clonal expansion from baseline to week 6 occurred in both CD4+ and CD8+ T cells. A proportion of nonresponders additionally exhibited low normalized T-cell clonal expansion. The average count of expanded clones was higher among CD8+ T cells than among CD4+.

Autoimmune disease history or systemic immunosuppression excluded patients. About this clone itself: Its antigen is not known.

CDR3 length equals 16 residues. Germline V gene lookup returns CDR1 SGHVS and CDR2 FNYEAQ. Deletions cut 1 base from V and 7 bases from J, with 14 bases between. The repertoire was sequenced with immunoSEQ multiplex PCR; TCRdb's copy has only in-frame clones and lacks some. The sample shows some 45,000 clones, around 87% of them seen only once. This rearrangement joins TRBV7-6 to TRBJ1-6; no firm D call. The clonotype was recovered from an adult with an advanced solid tumor such as melanoma, head and neck, liver or kidney cancer. The sample consisted of CD4+ or CD8+ T cells sorted from blood, taken in a trial of the OX40 agonist ivuxolimab. Here the CDR3 DNA reads TGTGCCAGCAGCTTAGGGCCTCCGACGAAGAATTCACCCCTCCACTTT. This codes for CASSLGPPTKNSPLHF.